Below are 29 T cell receptor beta chains sequenced from a single sample in a study of T cells in Graves' hyperthyroidism and ophthalmopathy. RNA transcripts yielded amplified TCR beta CDR3 regions. A first-round RT-PCR of the TCR CDR3 used the HTBI primer set. TCRdb fed the multiplex PCR reads into MiXCR, producing one record per CDR3 protein. This sample has about 400,000 distinct CDR3 sequences; about 15% occur once, and the top ten carry roughly 33%. Sequenced input: blood. These receptor sequences come from a woman between 25 and 40 years old with Graves' hyperthyroidism.

With regard to this clonotype: This could be a read error, since a much larger clone is one nucleotide away. J is TRBJ2-1 and V is TRBV5-4; TRBD2 matches 13 bases. The CDR3 is 16 amino acids. V was clipped by 4 bases and J by 3 bases; unmatched bases: 4. Germline CDR1 is SGHNT and CDR2 is YYREEE (reference sequence). The CDR3 region is CASSQTSGRYYNEQFF. Here the CDR3 DNA reads TGTGCCAGCAGCCAGACTAGCGGGAGGTACTACAATGAGCAGTTCTTC.

The chain recombines TRBV6-1 with TRBJ2-1, with 9 bases that match TRBD2. Trimming removed 7 bases from V and 4 bases from J; junction bases left unmatched: 8. The CDR3 loop spans 15 amino acids. Germline V gene sequence: CDR1 MNHNS, CDR2 SASEGT. CDR3 bases: TGTGCCAGCATAGAAATAGCGGGGGCGTACAATGAGCAGTTCTTC. It encodes CASIEIAGAYNEQFF.

V and J are TRBV10-3 and TRBJ2-1; 8 nucleotides agree with TRBD2. Germline-derived CDR1 and CDR2 are ENHRY and SYGVKD. J lost 0 bases, V lost 3 bases, and 1 base had no gene match. The CDR3 is 15 residues long. CDR3 sequence: CAISDGTSSYNEQFF. As DNA, the CDR3 is TGTGCCATCAGTGATGGGACTAGCTCCTACAATGAGCAGTTCTTC.

This clonotype has just a few counts. This chain joins TRBV7-9 and TRBJ2-7; 10 bases fit TRBD1. The V segment lost 8 bases and the J segment 4 bases; nucleotides outside the gene matches: 14. This CDR3 spans 16 amino acids. CDR1 and CDR2 from the germline V gene are SEHNR and FQNEAQ (reference sequence). The CDR3 DNA reads TGTGCCAGCGGCAGACAGGGGGCTACTGGGGGATACGAGCAGTACTTC. This translates into CASGRQGATGGYEQYF.

The chain employs TRBV20-1 and TRBJ2-1, with no clear D. Germline V gene sequence: CDR1 DFQATT, CDR2 SNEGSKA (reference sequence). The CDR3 is 17 amino acids. Trimming stripped 5 bases from V and 3 bases from J, with 23 bases between. In nucleotides, the CDR3 is TGCAGTGCTCCCGGACCTCACGCTCGAAACCTCTACAATGAGCAGTTCTTC. This gives the protein CSAPGPHARNLYNEQFF.

In its sample, this clonotype was seen many times. The chain has TRBV18 and TRBJ2-5; 8 bases align to TRBD1. Germline V gives CDR1 KGHSH, CDR2 LQKENI. The junction had 3 bases not matched to a gene; V was cut back by 3 bases and J by 3 bases. The CDR3 runs 14 residues. In nucleotides, the CDR3 is TGTGCCAGCTCACCGCGGACAGGGAAAGAGACCCAGTACTTC. This sequence encodes CASSPRTGKETQYF.

This clonotype was recorded at least ten times. The chain links TRBV3-1 to TRBJ1-1; 7 nucleotides align to TRBD1. This CDR3 is 13 amino acids long. Unmatched junction bases numbered 5, after V lost 4 bases and J lost 6 bases. The germline V gene has CDR1 LGHDT and CDR2 YNNKEL (reference sequence). In nucleotides, the CDR3 is TGTGCCAGCAGCCGGGACAGTTTAGCTGAAGCTTTCTTT. This encodes CASSRDSLAEAFF. Combining the CDR3 with reference TRBV3-1 and TRBJ1-1 gives the whole variable domain DTAVSQTPKYLVTQMGNDKSIKCEQNLGHDTMYWYKQDSKKFLKIMFSYNNKELIINETVPNRFSPKSPDKAHLNLHINSLELGDSAVYFCASSRDSLAEAFFGQGTRLTVV.

In the case of this clonotype: A single base separates this from a much larger clone, so it may be a read error. The V and J genes are TRBV29-1 and TRBJ2-7, with D unclear. CDR1 and CDR2 from the germline V gene are SQVTM and ANQGSEA. The CDR3 covers 13 residues. Trimming shortened V by 7 bases and J by 0 bases, and 13 bases separated the two germline ends. The CDR3 DNA reads TGCAGCGCCCTTCCCGGCCTCTCCTACGAGCAGTACTTC. Its protein is CSALPGLSYEQYF.

This rearrangement joins TRBV2 to TRBJ2-4; 9 bases are shared with TRBD1. Germline V gives CDR1 SNHLY, CDR2 FYNNEI. This CDR3 comprises 14 residues. V lost 5 bases to trimming and J lost 9 bases; unmatched junction nucleotides: 8. Written as DNA, the CDR3 is TGTGCCAGCAGTCAGGACAGGGGAGAGGTCATTCAGTACTTC. Amino acids: CASSQDRGEVIQYF.

This clonotype was counted ten times or more. CDR3 protein: CATSDPGTAGETQYF. The CDR3 nucleotides read TGTGCCACCAGTGATCCCGGGACAGCGGGAGAGACCCAGTACTTC. The rearrangement joins TRBV24-1 to TRBJ2-5; TRBD1 is a possible D gene (7 bases). The ends were cut back, 3 bases at V and 4 bases at J, with 14 bases in the middle. The V gene's germline CDR1 is KGHDR and CDR2 SFDVKD. The CDR3 is 15 residues long.

The chain recombines TRBV28 with TRBJ1-5, with D hard to call. V lost 4 bases, J lost 3 bases, and 7 bases lay in between. Looked up from germline, CDR1 is MDHEN and CDR2 is SYDVKM. The length of the CDR3 is 13 residues. The CDR3 nucleotides read TGTGCCAGCAGTTGGCAGCTCAATCAGCCCCAGCATTTT. It is translated as CASSWQLNQPQHF.

The sample holds many counts of this clonotype. The genes are TRBV27 and TRBJ1-4, with TRBD1 as a possible D gene (5 bases). In germline, CDR1 is MNHEY, CDR2 SMNVEV (reference sequence). The V end was cut by 4 bases, the J end by 4 bases, with 16 bases between. CDR3 length: 16 amino acids. CDR3 residues: CASSSMMQGNNEKLFF. The CDR3 bases are TGTGCCAGCAGTTCCATGATGCAGGGTAATAATGAAAAACTGTTTTTT.

The chain couples TRBV9 to TRBJ1-1; D ambiguous. Looked up from germline, CDR1 is SGDLS and CDR2 is YYNGEE. This CDR3 is built from 18 residues. Trimming stripped 0 bases from V and 1 base from J, with 19 bases between. This CDR3 is CASSVESRGPWGNTEAFF. CDR3 in DNA: TGTGCCAGCAGCGTAGAATCCCGGGGTCCGTGGGGGAACACTGAAGCTTTCTTT.

In this sample, this clonotype turned up a few times. This chain uses TRBV10-1 with TRBJ2-7; D call uncertain. Trimming took 3 bases from V and 0 from J, leaving 3 bases between them. Germline CDR1 reads WNHNN; CDR2 reads SYGVQD (reference sequence). The CDR3 consists of 12 residues. The CDR3 spells CASSDASYEQYF. Here the CDR3 DNA reads TGCGCCAGCAGTGATGCCTCCTACGAGCAGTACTTC.

This clonotype has at least ten counts. The gene calls are TRBV2 and TRBJ2-1; D gene uncertain. The CDR3 runs to 15 residues. Trimming shortened V by 4 bases and J by 3 bases, and 13 bases separated the two germline ends. Germline V gene data show CDR1 as SNHLY and CDR2 as FYNNEI. CDR3 in amino acids: CASSGYPRNYNEQFF. CDR3 sequence (DNA): TGTGCCAGCAGTGGGTACCCGAGGAACTACAATGAGCAGTTCTTC.

This clonotype was picked up a small number of times. V usage is TRBV6-1 and J usage is TRBJ2-3, with D possibly matching TRBD2 (6 bases). V lost 1 base, J lost 10 bases, and 12 bases lay in between. The CDR3 has 13 amino acids. Germline assignment: CDR1 MNHNS and CDR2 SASEGT. Written as DNA, the CDR3 is TGTGCCAGCAGTGAAGTGAGACTAGTTGCGCAGTATTTT. Translation gives CASSEVRLVAQYF.

This clonotype was seen more than once but under ten times. The chain recombines TRBV20-1 with TRBJ2-7, with TRBD2 matching 7 bases. V dropped 6 bases and J dropped 6; count of bases not matched to a gene: 14. The CDR3 is 14 amino acids. The germline V gene encodes CDR1 DFQATT and CDR2 SNEGSKA (reference sequence). CDR3 loop: CSASGGGGPSEQYF. The CDR3 DNA is TGCAGTGCCTCCGGTGGGGGAGGGCCGTCCGAGCAGTACTTC.

The genes are TRBV29-1 and TRBJ2-3, with TRBD2 matching 7 bases. CDR1 is SQVTM, CDR2 ANQGSEA, per germline. J gave up 3 bases and V 6 bases, and 15 bases lay outside the gene matches. There are 16 residues in the CDR3. CDR3 DNA: TGCAGCGTGGCGGGGGTTGCGAACCGGGAGACAGATACGCAGTATTTT. It translates to CSVAGVANRETDTQYF.

This clonotype was observed at least ten times. V and J are TRBV24-1 and TRBJ2-5, with 7 bases fitting TRBD1. V was pared by 7 bases and J by 3 bases, with 1 base of the junction left unmatched. The CDR3 runs to 12 residues. Germline V gene data show CDR1 as KGHDR and CDR2 as SFDVKD. CDR3 amino acids: CATSGQEETQYF. DNA for the CDR3: TGTGCCACCAGCGGACAGGAAGAGACCCAGTACTTC.

This clonotype was recorded at least ten times. The rearrangement uses TRBV10-3 and TRBJ2-7; D uncertain. The CDR3 length is 12 residues. Deletions cut 0 bases from V and 5 bases from J, with 5 bases between. Germline CDR1 is ENHRY and CDR2 is SYGVKD. Written as DNA, the CDR3 is TGTGCCATCAGTGAGTCGTCGAACGAGCAGTACTTC. Its translation: CAISESSNEQYF.

In its sample, this clonotype was seen many times. This sequence joins TRBV18 and TRBJ2-7, with D possibly being TRBD2 (5 bases). Per germline, CDR1 KGHSH and CDR2 LQKENI. The CDR3 has 14 amino acids. Trimming took 3 bases from V and 2 from J, leaving 11 bases between them. The CDR3 spells CASSPLAEAYEQYF. In DNA form, the CDR3 reads TGTGCCAGCTCACCGCTAGCAGAGGCCTACGAGCAGTACTTC.

V usage is TRBV20-1 and J usage is TRBJ1-2, with TRBD1 identical over 11 bases. Per germline, CDR1 DFQATT and CDR2 SNEGSKA (reference sequence). V lost 5 bases to trimming and J lost 6 bases; unmatched junction nucleotides: 14. The CDR3 length is 16 residues. CDR3 sequence: CSAPPAGTGGVDGYTF. The CDR3, as DNA: TGCAGTGCTCCGCCGGCCGGGACAGGGGGAGTGGATGGCTACACCTTC.

This clonotype has just a few counts. The rearrangement links TRBV9 to TRBJ1-5, with D possibly TRBD1 on 5 matching bases. The CDR3 loop spans 15 amino acids. With 0 bases removed from V and 1 base from J, the gap between germline ends came to 8 bases. Germline lookup yields CDR1 SGDLS and CDR2 YYNGEE. The CDR3 bases are TGTGCCAGCAGCGTAGGGGGGGTGAGCAATCAGCCCCAGCATTTT. It specifies CASSVGGVSNQPQHF.

The chain combines TRBV7-9 with TRBJ1-3; D might be TRBD1 (6 bases). V shed 5 bases and J shed 0 bases, with 14 bases lying between them. This CDR3 spans 16 amino acids. Per germline, CDR1 SEHNR and CDR2 FQNEAQ (reference sequence). The CDR3 region has the DNA TGTGCCAGCAGCCGCCGACAGGTCGGCTCTGGAAACACCATATATTTT. Protein: CASSRRQVGSGNTIYF. Together with reference TRBV7-9 and TRBJ1-3, the CDR3 gives the full variable domain: DTGVSQNPRHKITKRGQNVTFRCDPISEHNRLYWYRQTLGQGPEFLTYFQNEAQLEKSRLLSDRFSAERPKGSFSTLEIQRTEQGDSAMYLCASSRRQVGSGNTIYFGEGSWLTVV.

This clonotype was seen repeatedly, ten times or more. V gene TRBV3-1 combines with J gene TRBJ2-3; possible D gene TRBD2, 5 bases. This CDR3 spans 16 amino acids. Trimming left V 4 bases short and J 0 bases short, with 14 bases between. CDR1 is LGHDT, CDR2 YNNKEL, per germline (reference sequence). This chain's CDR3 is CASSPSWAGSTDTQYF. Here the CDR3 DNA reads TGTGCCAGCAGCCCCTCCTGGGCGGGTAGCACAGATACGCAGTATTTT.

This clonotype was recorded a few times. The J gene is TRBJ2-7, the V gene TRBV6-1; 10 bases are a match to TRBD1. The CDR3 covers 13 residues. The V gene end was trimmed by 5 bases and the J gene end by 6 bases; junction bases not matched to a gene: 4. CDR1 and CDR2 from the germline V gene are MNHNS and SASEGT. CDR3 in amino acids: CASSRTGGGEQYF. In nucleotides, the CDR3 is TGTGCCAGCAGTAGGACAGGGGGGGGCGAGCAGTACTTC.

The chain couples TRBV20-1 to TRBJ2-4; D ambiguous. Germline V CDR1 and CDR2: DFQATT, SNEGSKA (reference sequence). CDR3 length: 14 amino acids. V lost 4 bases and J 2 bases, leaving 12 bases between the germline ends. This CDR3 is CSATSPSPKNIQYF. In DNA form, the CDR3 reads TGCAGTGCTACTTCGCCGTCCCCCAAAAACATTCAGTACTTC.

This clonotype was observed many times. The chain employs TRBV20-1 and TRBJ2-1, with 7 bases matching TRBD2. Germline V gene sequence: CDR1 DFQATT, CDR2 SNEGSKA (reference sequence). The CDR3 extends over 17 amino acids. The V and J ends lost 3 bases and 0 bases, in that order; junction bases with no gene match: 11. CDR3 in DNA: TGCAGTGCTAGGTATTTCGGGGGGACCAACTCCTACAATGAGCAGTTCTTC. Translating it yields CSARYFGGTNSYNEQFF.

V gene TRBV6-1 combines with J gene TRBJ1-5; 7 nucleotides agree with TRBD1. The J segment lost 1 base and the V segment lost 6 bases, leaving 6 bases of the junction unmatched. CDR3 size: 15 residues. From germline, CDR1 is MNHNS and CDR2 SASEGT. The CDR3 DNA sequence: TGTGCCAGCAGGGGGGGACAGCAGAGCAATCAGCCCCAGCATTTT. It is translated as CASRGGQQSNQPQHF.